The clone carrying this T cell receptor beta chain was detected a few times. Antigen specificity is unknown. Drawing of peripheral blood yielded 8.5 to 10 milliliters from each donor. The data stem from a study of blood T cells in healthy people across ages. This CDR3 is 16 amino acids long. Germline values: CDR1 MNHNS, CDR2 SASEGT. Trimming stripped 4 bases from V and 9 bases from J, with 19 bases between. Overall study findings and caveats: More naive CD4+ cells and higher diversity marked long-lived donors relative to aged donors. Investigators viewed diversity estimates from one million T cells as underestimates, the study reported.

A J-beta primer mix and a sample-barcoded 5' primer were used in a second PCR of about 7 to 12 cycles. There were at least 2.5 million CDR3-containing paired-end reads obtained from each sample. TCRdb ran MiXCR on the 5' RACE reads and lists one entry per CDR3 protein. This sample yields about 1.1 million distinct CDR3 sequences, of which more than 30% are seen a single time; around 14% belongs to the top ten. The TCR was taken from a man in his late teens or twenties in good health. The V call is TRBV6-1, the J call TRBJ1-6; D is undetermined. The sample was blood. Written as DNA, the CDR3 is TGTGCCAGCAGTGCCCCCGTGGGAACGTCCATTTCACCCCTCCACTTT. Protein product: CASSAPVGTSISPLHF.